A single sample gave rise to the 5 T cell receptor beta chains below, sequenced in a study of molecular identifiers for immune sequencing clone quantification. TCRdb re-called the PCR reads through MiXCR, storing one row per CDR3 protein. The table shows some 320,000 distinct CDR3 sequences, with roughly a fifth occurring only once. The sequencing sample was made of naive CD8+ T cells from blood, with Jurkat cell RNA spiked in. Subset meaning: FACS-sorted CD8+CD4-CCR7+CD45RA+ naive T cells. The receptor source for this set is a human donor in good health. Some libraries in this study had Jurkat cell RNA spiked in.

This clonotype came up many times. V usage is TRBV5-1 and J usage is TRBJ1-1; D remains ambiguous. Trimming took off 0 bases at V and 1 base at J, with 4 bases between the two ends. In germline, CDR1 is SGHRS, CDR2 YFSETQ. The CDR3 length is 13 residues. CDR3 bases: TGCGCCAGCAGCTTGGAGGAGAACACTGAAGCTTTCTTT. This gives the protein CASSLEENTEAFF.

V gene TRBV7-6 combines with J gene TRBJ2-7; no firm D call. Looked up from germline, CDR1 is SGHVS and CDR2 is FNYEAQ. CDR3 length equals 16 residues. V lost 1 base to trimming and J lost 3 bases, with 16 bases between them. Here the CDR3 DNA reads TGTGCCAGCAGCTTAGTTCGGAACAGCTCTAGCTACGAGCAGTACTTC. Translated, it gives CASSLVRNSSSYEQYF.

This clonotype showed up many times. J is TRBJ2-1 and V is TRBV29-1, with a tentative D call TRBD2 (7 bases). V shed 3 bases and J shed 7 bases, with 25 bases lying between them. The germline V gene has CDR1 SQVTM and CDR2 ANQGSEA. The CDR3 sequence is 17 residues long. In DNA form, the CDR3 reads TGCAGCGTTGACCCCACAGGGTTGTTTTTGGGGGGGAATGAGCAGTTCTTC. The encoded protein is CSVDPTGLFLGGNEQFF.

This clonotype was seen just once. Just one base apart from a much larger clone, this may be a read error. The chain links TRBV9 to TRBJ2-1, with TRBD2 matching 8 bases. Germline V gene lookup returns CDR1 SGDLS and CDR2 YYNGEE. The CDR3 has 17 amino acids. The CDR3, as DNA: TGTGCCGGCAGCGCCGAGCCGAGCGGGAGAAGATACAATGAGCAGTTCTTC. Translated, it gives CAGSAEPSGRRYNEQFF.

In its sample, this clonotype was seen many times. CDR3 coding DNA: TGTGCCAGCAGCCCAGGGACAAAGAACACTGAAGCTTTCTTT. It specifies CASSPGTKNTEAFF. The V and J genes are TRBV7-6 and TRBJ1-1; tentatively, D is TRBD1 (6 bases). Trimming stripped 5 bases from V and 1 base from J, with 11 bases between. From germline, CDR1 is SGHVS and CDR2 FNYEAQ. This CDR3 is 14 amino acids long.